A single sample gave rise to the 14 T cell receptor beta chains below, sequenced in a study of regulatory T cells in long-lasting Graves disease. Regarding time point: persistent/refractory GD, antithyroid drugs over 5 years with positive TRAb. PBMC RNA served as the TCR library source. TCR beta libraries were built with iRepertoire HTBI primers and Arm-PCR of CDR3 regions. TCRdb used MiXCR to reprocess the multiplex PCR reads, holding one entry per CDR3 protein. The data show roughly 490,000 distinct CDR3 sequences, 20% to 25% seen once. The sample here was peripheral blood mononuclear cells (PBMCs), taken when the disease was refractory, from a patient treated with antithyroid drugs. The receptor source for this set is a female donor with Graves disease.

This clonotype was detected many times. The V and J genes are TRBV27 and TRBJ2-7; no firm D call. CDR3 length: 15 residues. V lost 4 bases and J lost 4, with 17 bases in between. Looked up from germline, CDR1 is MNHEY and CDR2 is SMNVEV (reference sequence). The CDR3: CASSSSSGGVYEQYF. The DNA for the CDR3 is TGTGCCAGCAGTTCCAGTTCGGGCGGAGTATACGAGCAGTACTTC.

V and J are TRBV6-2 or TRBV6-3 and TRBJ1-6; D possibly corresponds to TRBD1 (5 bases). The CDR3 runs to 15 residues. V dropped 2 bases and J dropped 7 bases, with 12 bases sitting between them. CDR1 and CDR2 (germline): MNHEY, SVGEGT. CDR3 in DNA: TGTGCCAGCAGTTACAGGGACGAGGGGAATTCACCCCTCCACTTT. This translates into CASSYRDEGNSPLHF.

This clonotype was detected a few times. The V gene is TRBV28, the J gene TRBJ1-6; tentative D call: TRBD1 (6 bases). This CDR3 has 17 amino acids. The germline V gene encodes CDR1 MDHEN and CDR2 SYDVKM. V dropped 2 bases and J dropped 0 bases, with 11 bases sitting between them. CDR3 DNA: TGTGCCAGCAGTTTAGACAGGCATAGCTCCTATAATTCACCCCTCCACTTT. It codes for CASSLDRHSSYNSPLHF.

This clonotype was recorded at least ten times. The genes are TRBV12-3 or TRBV12-4 and TRBJ2-5; 8 positions agree with TRBD2. V dropped 5 bases and J dropped 1; count of bases not matched to a gene: 3. The CDR3 is 14 residues long. The CDR3 sequence: CASSPSGSQETQYF. The CDR3 DNA sequence: TGTGCCAGCAGTCCAAGCGGGAGCCAAGAGACCCAGTACTTC.

This clonotype has a count of ten or more. The V and J genes are TRBV28 and TRBJ2-2; TRBD1 aligns across 9 bases. This CDR3 comprises 15 residues. With V trimmed by 6 bases and J by 4 bases, 6 bases remained unmatched. Germline CDR1 is MDHEN and CDR2 is SYDVKM. CDR3 amino acids: CASSTGGASTGELFF. CDR3 bases: TGTGCCAGCAGCACAGGGGGCGCGAGCACCGGGGAGCTGTTTTTT.

There are a few counts of this clonotype. The CDR3 DNA is TGTGCCAGCAGCCCTCGCTGGGGATCCCTGGGGGAAAAACTGTTTTTT. Amino acid sequence: CASSPRWGSLGEKLFF. The chain uses TRBV7-2 and TRBJ1-4; D gene ambiguous. This CDR3 region has 16 residues. Germline assignment: CDR1 SGHTA and CDR2 FQGNSA. Trimming shortened V by 5 bases and J by 8 bases, and 21 bases separated the two germline ends.

This clonotype was found a few times. The chain couples TRBV3-1 to TRBJ1-2; 11 bases agree with TRBD1. Germline assignment: CDR1 LGHDT and CDR2 YNNKEL (reference sequence). This CDR3 is 16 amino acids long. V was pared by 0 bases and J by 4 bases, with 4 bases of the junction left unmatched. CDR3 sequence: CASSQEGQGAGYGYTF. The CDR3 bases are TGTGCCAGCAGCCAAGAAGGACAGGGGGCAGGCTATGGCTACACCTTC.

This chain uses TRBV30 with TRBJ1-5, with D perhaps matching TRBD1 (5 bases). The germline CDR1 and CDR2 sequences are GTSNPN and SVGIG (reference sequence). V shed 5 bases and J shed 9 bases, with 14 bases lying between them. CDR3 length equals 12 residues. CDR3 sequence: CAWQGQDGPQHF. The CDR3, as DNA: TGTGCCTGGCAGGGTCAGGATGGGCCCCAGCATTTT.

There are a few counts of this clonotype. The chain recombines TRBV7-9 with TRBJ2-2, with D possibly matching TRBD1 (6 bases). The CDR3 spans 15 residues. The V and J ends lost 5 bases and 4 bases respectively, with 14 bases between them. Germline CDR1 is SEHNR and CDR2 is FQNEAQ (reference sequence). The CDR3 spells CASSKETGLTGELFF. The CDR3 coding sequence is TGTGCCAGCAGCAAAGAGACAGGACTCACCGGGGAGCTGTTTTTT.

This clonotype has a handful of counts. The junction departs from the called germline gene at one end, perhaps through a read error. The genes are TRBV7-7 and TRBJ2-2, with 8 bases lining up with TRBD2. CDR1 and CDR2 (germline): SSHAT, FNYEAQ (reference sequence). The CDR3 consists of 15 residues. This chain's CDR3 is CASSLAGGAVGELFF. In nucleotides, the CDR3 is TGTGCTAGCAGCTTAGCCGGGGGGGCCGTCGGGGAGCTGTTTTTT.

There are many counts of this clonotype. The chain is built from TRBV30 and TRBJ1-2; 7 bases agree with TRBD1. Germline V gene lookup returns CDR1 GTSNPN and CDR2 SVGIG (reference sequence). The CDR3 covers 12 residues. Trimming at V came to 6 bases and at J to 4 bases, leaving 5 bases not matched to a gene. In nucleotides, the CDR3 is TGTGCCTGTTCCGGGACAGTCTATGGCTACACCTTC. Protein sequence: CACSGTVYGYTF.

This clonotype was detected only a few times. The rearrangement uses TRBV9 and TRBJ1-1; TRBD1 is a possible D gene (5 bases). This CDR3 has 15 residues. The V end lost 4 bases, the J end lost 2 bases, and 15 bases lay between the germline ends. CDR1 and CDR2 from the germline V gene are SGDLS and YYNGEE. This CDR3 is CASSIGAALNTEAFF. The DNA of the CDR3 is TGTGCCAGCAGCATTGGGGCAGCGCTAAACACTGAAGCTTTCTTT. Filled out from reference TRBV9 and TRBJ1-1, the complete variable domain reads DSGVTQTPKHLITATGQRVTLRCSPRSGDLSVYWYQQSLDQGLQFLIQYYNGEERAKGNILERFSAQQFPDLHSELNLSSLELGDSALYFCASSIGAALNTEAFFGQGTRLTVV.

The V gene is TRBV19, the J gene TRBJ2-1; TRBD2 matches 8 bases. The CDR3 extends over 14 amino acids. CDR1 is LNHDA and CDR2 is SQIVND in the germline V gene (reference sequence). V dropped 4 bases and J dropped 5; count of bases not matched to a gene: 4. CDR3 in DNA: TGTGCCAGTAGTACGACTAGCGAAAACAATGAGCAGTTCTTC. Amino acids: CASSTTSENNEQFF.

The chain joins TRBV20-1 to TRBJ1-1; the D is unclear. CDR1 and CDR2 from the germline V gene are DFQATT and SNEGSKA (reference sequence). V lost 2 bases and J lost 0, with 7 bases in between. CDR3 length: 13 residues. CDR3 nucleotide sequence: TGCAGTGCTAGACCCGACATGAACACTGAAGCTTTCTTT. Protein: CSARPDMNTEAFF.